This is a list of T cell receptor beta chains from one sample in a study of T cells after yellow fever vaccination. TCRdb itself ran the 5' RACE reads through MiXCR, one entry per CDR3 protein. The table records about 350,000 distinct CDR3 sequences, roughly 8.6% of them present only once. Sequences were derived from PBMCs, sampled approximately 47 days after the first yellow fever vaccination. The receptors were gathered from a man in his late teens or twenties who received the YFV17D yellow fever vaccine. Both conserved end residues are part of each CDR3. The D gene is left open where the match is weak. Clone size appears in some rows only: once, few, many, or a class for an expanded clone.

abundance	v_gene	d_gene	j_gene	CDR3aa	CDR3nt
.	TRBV20-1	.	TRBJ1-5	CSASSGQDNQPQHF	TGCAGTGCTAGTTCCGGGCAGGACAATCAGCCCCAGCATTTT
once	TRBV4-3	TRBD1	TRBJ2-5	CASGRDRDEETQYF	TGCGCCAGCGGCCGGGACAGGGATGAGGAGACCCAGTACTTC
.	TRBV12-3/TRBV12-4	.	TRBJ2-3	CASRSRGADTQYF	TGTGCCAGCAGGTCGCGGGGTGCAGATACGCAGTATTTT
.	TRBV29-1	.	TRBJ1-2	CSVGFQNYGYTF	TGCAGCGTTGGTTTTCAGAACTATGGCTACACCTTC
.	TRBV7-2	.	TRBJ2-2	CASSPAGSHLTGELFF	TGTGCCAGCAGCCCAGCAGGCAGCCACCTCACCGGGGAGCTGTTTTTT
.	TRBV7-9	TRBD1	TRBJ1-2	CASSHRGYGYTF	TGTGCCAGCAGCCACAGGGGATATGGCTACACCTTC
.	TRBV7-2	.	TRBJ2-5	CASSLWPETQYF	TGTGCCAGCAGCTTATGGCCAGAGACCCAGTACTTC
few	TRBV7-8	.	TRBJ1-6	CASSQNQGRGLNSPLHF	TGTGCCAGCAGCCAAAATCAGGGGAGAGGTCTGAATTCACCCCTCCACTTT
.	TRBV20-1	TRBD2	TRBJ2-7	CSARVESSGGFYEQYF	TGCAGTGCTAGAGTAGAGTCTAGCGGGGGCTTCTACGAGCAGTACTTC
.	TRBV5-1	TRBD2	TRBJ2-1	CASNAGTRLNEQFF	TGCGCCAGCAACGCCGGGACTAGACTAAATGAGCAGTTCTTC
many	TRBV12-3/TRBV12-4	TRBD1	TRBJ1-1	CASSLSATGGTEAFF	TGTGCCAGCAGCTTAAGTGCGACAGGGGGCACTGAAGCTTTCTTT
.	TRBV7-2	.	TRBJ2-1	CASSPGPAHEQFF	TGTGCCAGCAGCCCGGGACCCGCTCATGAGCAGTTCTTC
many	TRBV5-1	.	TRBJ1-1	CASSLPSGARGTEAFF	TGCGCCAGCAGCCTACCCTCAGGGGCCCGGGGCACTGAAGCTTTCTTT
.	TRBV20-1	.	TRBJ2-1	CSARAGQGDNEQFF	TGCAGTGCTAGGGCCGGCCAAGGGGACAATGAGCAGTTCTTC
many	TRBV11-3	.	TRBJ1-1	CASSSHDGLEAFF	TGTGCCAGCAGCTCACATGACGGTCTTGAAGCTTTCTTT
.	TRBV5-6	.	TRBJ1-1	CASSPLGVYTEAFF	TGTGCCAGCAGCCCTCTTGGGGTCTACACTGAAGCTTTCTTT
few	TRBV20-1	TRBD2	TRBJ2-3	CSARDLYRVSGGSDTQYF	TGCAGTGCTAGAGATCTTTATCGGGTTAGCGGGGGGTCAGATACGCAGTATTTT
.	TRBV12-3/TRBV12-4	.	TRBJ2-5	CASTLQGWETQYF	TGTGCCAGCACCTTACAGGGTTGGGAGACCCAGTACTTC
few	TRBV20-1	.	TRBJ2-3	CSAPSPSMSQYF	TGCAGTGCCCCAAGTCCCTCCATGTCGCAGTATTTT
few	TRBV2	.	TRBJ2-4	CASRENIQYF	TGTGCCAGCAGAGAAAACATTCAGTACTTC
few	TRBV29-1	.	TRBJ2-3	CSVEMGVSTDTQYF	TGCAGCGTTGAAATGGGGGTCAGCACAGATACGCAGTATTTT
many	TRBV10-3	.	TRBJ1-5	CAISGTENQPQHF	TGTGCCATCAGTGGGACAGAAAATCAGCCCCAGCATTTT
.	TRBV7-2	.	TRBJ1-5	CASSPGVYQPQHF	TGTGCCAGCAGCCCGGGGGTTTATCAGCCCCAGCATTTT
few	TRBV29-1	TRBD1	TRBJ2-5	CSVRGTGQGELDQETQYF	TGCAGCGTTAGGGGTACGGGACAGGGTGAGTTGGACCAAGAGACCCAGTACTTC
many	TRBV5-1	TRBD2	TRBJ2-5	CASSLRLAGAGSVTQYF	TGCGCCAGCAGCTTGAGACTAGCGGGGGCAGGATCGGTGACCCAGTACTTC
.	TRBV18	TRBD2	TRBJ2-1	CASSPFPSGGRIDEQFF	TGTGCCAGCTCACCGTTCCCTAGCGGGGGGCGGATCGATGAGCAGTTCTTC
few	TRBV12-3/TRBV12-4	TRBD2	TRBJ2-1	CASSLLGRLAGINEQFF	TGTGCCAGCAGTTTATTGGGTCGTCTAGCGGGAATCAATGAGCAGTTCTTC